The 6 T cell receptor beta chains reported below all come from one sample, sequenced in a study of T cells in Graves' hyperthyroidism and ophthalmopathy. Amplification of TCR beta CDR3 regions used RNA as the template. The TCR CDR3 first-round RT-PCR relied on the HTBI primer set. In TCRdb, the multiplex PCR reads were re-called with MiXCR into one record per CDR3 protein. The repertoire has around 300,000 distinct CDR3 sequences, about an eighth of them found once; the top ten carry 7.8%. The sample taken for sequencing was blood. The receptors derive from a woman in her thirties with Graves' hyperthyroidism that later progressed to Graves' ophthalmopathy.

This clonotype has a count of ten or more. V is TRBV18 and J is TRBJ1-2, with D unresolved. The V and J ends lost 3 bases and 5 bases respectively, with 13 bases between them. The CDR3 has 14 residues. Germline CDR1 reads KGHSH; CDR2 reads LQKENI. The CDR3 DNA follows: TGTGCCAGCTCACCGAGGGAAACCATATATGGCTACACCTTC. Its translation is CASSPRETIYGYTF. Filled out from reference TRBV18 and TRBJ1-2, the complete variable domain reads NAGVMQNPRHLVRRRGQEARLRCSPMKGHSHVYWYRQLPEEGLKFMVYLQKENIIDESGMPKERFSAEFPKEGPSILRIQQVVRGDSAAYFCASSPRETIYGYTFGSGTRLTVV.

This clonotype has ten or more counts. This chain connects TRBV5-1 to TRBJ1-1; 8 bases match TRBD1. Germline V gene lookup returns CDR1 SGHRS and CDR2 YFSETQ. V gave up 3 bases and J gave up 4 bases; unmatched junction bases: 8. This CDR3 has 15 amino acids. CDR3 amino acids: CASSYYRGIGTEAFF. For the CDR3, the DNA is TGCGCCAGCAGCTATTACAGGGGGATCGGCACTGAAGCTTTCTTT. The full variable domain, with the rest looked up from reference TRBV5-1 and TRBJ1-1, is KAGVTQTPRYLIKTRGQQVTLSCSPISGHRSVSWYQQTPGQGLQFLFEYFSETQRNKGNFPGRFSGRQFSNSRSEMNVSTLELGDSALYLCASSYYRGIGTEAFFGQGTRLTVV.

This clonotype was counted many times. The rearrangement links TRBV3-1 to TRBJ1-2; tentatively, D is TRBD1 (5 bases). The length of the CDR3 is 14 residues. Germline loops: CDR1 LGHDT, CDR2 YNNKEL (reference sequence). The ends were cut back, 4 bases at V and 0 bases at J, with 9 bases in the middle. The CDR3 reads CASSRTDTNYGYTF. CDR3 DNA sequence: TGTGCCAGCAGCCGGACGGACACTAACTATGGCTACACCTTC.

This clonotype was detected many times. The DNA for the CDR3 is TGTGCCAGCAGCTTAGTGGCGGGTGGATCGGCCGAGACCCAGTACTTC. Amino acid sequence: CASSLVAGGSAETQYF. This chain connects TRBV7-2 to TRBJ2-5; perhaps TRBD2 as D (5 bases). V lost 1 base to trimming and J lost 5 bases, with 17 bases between them. The CDR3 contains 16 residues. Germline CDR1 SGHTA, CDR2 FQGNSA. Looking up the rest from reference TRBV7-2 and TRBJ2-5 gives the full variable domain: GAGVSQSPSNKVTEKGKDVELRCDPISGHTALYWYRQSLGQGLEFLIYFQGNSAPDKSGLPSDRFSAERTGGSVSTLTIQRTQQEDSAVYLCASSLVAGGSAETQYFGPGTRLLVL.

Here the CDR3 reads CSARGGVRNEQYF. The DNA of the CDR3 is TGCAGTGCTAGAGGAGGGGTGCGGAACGAGCAGTACTTC. The V gene is TRBV20-1, the J gene TRBJ2-7; D tentatively fits TRBD1 or TRBD2 (5 bases each). This CDR3 is 13 amino acids long. Trimming took off 1 base at V and 5 bases at J, with 12 bases between the two ends. Per germline, CDR1 DFQATT and CDR2 SNEGSKA (reference sequence).

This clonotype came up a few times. The CDR3 spells CASSYELSNQPQHF. Written as DNA, the CDR3 is TGTGCCAGCAGTTACGAGCTGAGCAATCAGCCCCAGCATTTT. The rearrangement joins TRBV6-6 to TRBJ1-5; D unclear. CDR1 and CDR2 (germline): MNHNY, SVGAGI (reference sequence). The CDR3 sequence is 14 residues long. Trimming stripped 2 bases from V and 1 base from J, with 6 bases between.